The clone carrying this TCR beta chain was seen more than once but under ten times. What it recognizes is unknown. MiXCR, applied by TCRdb to the RACE reads, yields one record per CDR3 protein. This table holds more than 85,000 distinct CDR3 sequences, 7.5% to 9.5% found once. There are 16 residues in the CDR3. J gave up 5 bases and V 0 bases, and 9 bases lay outside the gene matches. Per the germline V gene, CDR1 is SGDLS and CDR2 is YYNGEE. This specimen comes from a study of human T cells and chemical hapten exposure. Points from the study as a whole: With regard to DPC sensitization, TCRs above 1 in 1000 frequency did not change.

Time point reported: pre-sensitization, week 0. The treatment is: therapeutic diphenylcyclopropenone sensitization with weekly scalp DPC. Donation of samples came from alopecia patients who were 18 to 70 years old and suitable for DPC. Whole blood that had not been fractionated was the source of extracted total RNA. The rearrangement joins TRBV9 to TRBJ2-5; 8 bases are shared with TRBD1. The source of this sequence is a middle-aged man with alopecia areata. Some clones in this sample may be carry-over from other donors' samples. Here the sequenced sample was whole blood, taken in connection with sensitization to the hapten diphenylcyclopropenone (DPC). The CDR3, as DNA: TGTGCCAGCAGCGTAGTGTCAGGGGGCGCGGGGGAGACCCAGTACTTC. Protein: CASSVVSGGAGETQYF.